These T cell receptor beta chains were read from a single sample in a study of T cells after yellow fever vaccination. Using its own MiXCR run on the 5' RACE reads, TCRdb lists one record per CDR3 protein. There are 150,000 to 200,000 distinct CDR3 sequences in the sample; 11% occur only once, and 35% to 40% lies in the top ten. This material consisted of CD8+ T cells sorted from PBMCs, taken 15 days after the yellow fever booster vaccination. The receptors were sampled from a man younger than 35 who received the YFV17D yellow fever vaccine. Each CDR3 is given with its conserved first and last residue. D genes are given only for firm matches. Clone size is not always given. Where it is, it says once, few, many or a class for expanded clones.

d_gene	v_gene	abundance	j_gene	CDR3aa	CDR3nt
TRBD1	TRBV12-3/TRBV12-4	NA	TRBJ2-2	CASSGTDFTGELFF	TGTGCCAGCAGTGGGACAGATTTCACCGGGGAGCTGTTTTTT
TRBD1	TRBV5-1	NA	TRBJ2-7	CASSTGTGESYEQYF	TGCGCCAGCAGCACCGGGACAGGGGAATCCTACGAGCAGTACTTC
TRBD2	TRBV11-2	few	TRBJ2-7	CASSQAGGSEQYF	TGTGCCAGCAGCCAAGCGGGGGGATCGGAGCAGTACTTC
NA	TRBV19	few	TRBJ1-5	CASTTVDSLYSNQPQHF	TGTGCCAGTACCACAGTGGACAGTTTATATAGCAATCAGCCCCAGCATTTT
NA	TRBV7-2	few	TRBJ2-5	CASSSTARTAGVQETQYF	TGTGCCAGCAGCTCCACCGCCCGGACGGCCGGCGTACAAGAGACCCAGTACTTC
TRBD1	TRBV29-1	few	TRBJ2-6	CSVEGRTGIGANVLTF	TGCAGCGTTGAAGGCCGGACAGGGATTGGGGCCAACGTCCTGACTTTC
NA	TRBV27	many	TRBJ2-1	CASSLGQGNEQFF	TGTGCCAGCAGTTTGGGGCAGGGGAATGAGCAGTTCTTC
NA	TRBV5-6	NA	TRBJ2-1	CASSHSNYNEQFF	TGTGCCAGCAGCCACTCAAATTACAATGAGCAGTTCTTC
NA	TRBV6-5	NA	TRBJ1-2	CASRRTEGGYTF	TGTGCCAGCAGGCGGACTGAGGGGGGCTACACCTTC
NA	TRBV12-3/TRBV12-4	few	TRBJ1-4	CASSSAEYSTNEKLFF	TGTGCCAGCAGTTCGGCAGAATACTCAACTAATGAAAAACTGTTTTTT
NA	TRBV4-3	few	TRBJ2-3	CASSQEARTTDTQYF	TGCGCCAGCAGCCAAGAGGCAAGAACCACAGATACGCAGTATTTT
TRBD2	TRBV12-5	few	TRBJ2-2	CASGFLTPTSGALITGELFF	TGTGCTAGTGGTTTTTTAACTCCGACTAGCGGGGCCCTAATCACCGGGGAGCTGTTTTTT
TRBD2	TRBV7-2	NA	TRBJ2-3	CASTLASGGTDTQYF	TGTGCCAGCACCTTGGCTAGCGGGGGTACAGATACGCAGTATTTT
TRBD1	TRBV6-1	NA	TRBJ1-2	CASSPGGHGYTF	TGTGCCAGCAGCCCAGGGGGCCATGGCTACACCTTC
NA	TRBV7-9	few	TRBJ2-3	CASSLAEVKGDTQYF	TGTGCCAGCAGCTTAGCGGAAGTAAAGGGAGATACGCAGTATTTT
TRBD2	TRBV29-1	NA	TRBJ2-3	CSVVGTSVADTQYF	TGCAGCGTTGTAGGGACTAGCGTCGCAGATACGCAGTATTTT
NA	TRBV15	few	TRBJ2-3	CATSGEGGTQYF	TGTGCCACCAGCGGAGAGGGGGGGACGCAGTATTTT
TRBD1	TRBV25-1	few	TRBJ1-2	CASSVGQADRTGYTF	TGTGCCAGCAGTGTCGGACAGGCAGACCGCACGGGCTACACCTTC
TRBD2	TRBV4-1	few	TRBJ2-3	CASSPRPAGVGDTQYF	TGCGCCAGCAGTCCTCGGCCGGCGGGGGTAGGAGATACGCAGTATTTT
NA	TRBV6-7	few	TRBJ1-2	CASSYSNGDYYGYTF	TGTGCCAGCAGTTACTCGAACGGGGACTACTATGGCTACACCTTC
NA	TRBV30	NA	TRBJ2-7	CAWRGHYEQYF	TGTGCCTGGAGGGGACACTACGAGCAGTACTTC
NA	TRBV2	few	TRBJ1-1	CASSFLQGAFF	TGTGCCAGCAGTTTCCTTCAGGGAGCTTTCTTT
NA	TRBV6-6	few	TRBJ1-3	CASSYSWEQARAGNTIYF	TGTGCCAGCAGTTACTCATGGGAACAGGCTCGGGCTGGAAACACCATATATTTT
NA	TRBV6-2/TRBV6-3	NA	TRBJ1-1	CASSHLMGPEAFF	TGTGCCAGCAGCCACCTTATGGGGCCTGAAGCTTTCTTT
NA	TRBV9	NA	TRBJ1-3	CASSVGQSSGNTIYF	TGTGCCAGCAGCGTAGGACAGAGCTCTGGAAACACCATATATTTT
TRBD1	TRBV7-9	NA	TRBJ2-7	CASSLAGTGVGEQYF	TGTGCCAGCAGCTTAGCCGGGACAGGGGTTGGCGAGCAGTACTTC
NA	TRBV7-2	many	TRBJ2-3	CASSLSRADTQYF	TGTGCCAGCAGCTTATCGAGGGCGGATACGCAGTATTTT
TRBD2	TRBV20-1	NA	TRBJ2-5	CSAIGLAGAYQETQYF	TGCAGTGCTATTGGACTAGCGGGGGCCTATCAAGAGACCCAGTACTTC
NA	TRBV27	few	TRBJ2-1	CASSQVANEQFF	TGTGCCAGCAGCCAGGTGGCGAATGAGCAGTTCTTC
NA	TRBV4-1	few	TRBJ2-1	CASSRGGSRAVDEQFF	TGCGCCAGCAGCCGAGGAGGCTCCAGGGCGGTCGATGAGCAGTTCTTC
NA	TRBV15	once	TRBJ1-5	CATSSGDSNQPQHF	TGTGCCACCAGCAGCGGGGATAGCAATCAGCCCCAGCATTTT
NA	TRBV5-4	NA	TRBJ2-2	CASRGGGTDTGELFF	TGTGCCAGCAGGGGAGGAGGGACAGACACCGGGGAGCTGTTTTTT
NA	TRBV6-5	NA	TRBJ2-2	CASRTGNTGELFF	TGTGCCAGCAGGACAGGGAACACCGGGGAGCTGTTTTTT
NA	TRBV29-1	few	TRBJ2-3	CSLRSWPDTQYF	TGCAGCCTTAGGTCGTGGCCAGATACGCAGTATTTT
NA	TRBV9	many	TRBJ2-1	CASSVATSNEQFF	TGTGCCAGCAGCGTAGCTACGAGTAATGAGCAGTTCTTC
TRBD1	TRBV24-1	many	TRBJ2-2	CATRTGNTGELFF	TGTGCCACCCGGACAGGGAACACCGGGGAGCTGTTTTTT
TRBD1	TRBV7-9	many	TRBJ2-1	CASTKIGTGDYNEQFF	TGTGCCAGCACCAAAATTGGGACAGGGGATTACAATGAGCAGTTCTTC
NA	TRBV4-3	few	TRBJ2-5	CASSRYGGDQETQYF	TGCGCCAGCAGTCGATATGGTGGGGATCAAGAGACCCAGTACTTC
NA	TRBV12-5	few	TRBJ1-3	CASGEGNTIYF	TGTGCTAGTGGCGAAGGAAACACCATATATTTT
TRBD2	TRBV7-3	NA	TRBJ2-1	CASSPTSGVSNEQFF	TGTGCCAGCAGCCCGACTAGCGGGGTAAGCAATGAGCAGTTCTTC
NA	TRBV11-2	few	TRBJ1-4	CASSFGGFNEKLFF	TGTGCCAGCAGCTTCGGCGGTTTTAATGAAAAACTGTTTTTT
NA	TRBV2	NA	TRBJ2-5	CATLRDGETQYF	TGTGCCACCCTACGAGATGGGGAGACCCAGTACTTC
TRBD1	TRBV4-3	many	TRBJ2-6	CASTRDRLPGANVLTF	TGCGCCAGCACGCGGGACAGGCTCCCTGGGGCCAACGTCCTGACTTTC
NA	TRBV6-2/TRBV6-3	few	TRBJ2-5	CASQMMETQYF	TGTGCCTCCCAAATGATGGAGACCCAGTACTTC
TRBD1	TRBV6-5	few	TRBJ1-5	CASSRDRGRSQPQHF	TGTGCCAGCAGTCGAGACAGGGGTAGAAGTCAGCCCCAGCATTTT
NA	TRBV7-6	few	TRBJ1-1	CASSLGVMNTEAFF	TGTGCCAGCAGCTTAGGAGTAATGAACACTGAAGCTTTCTTT
NA	TRBV9	NA	TRBJ2-7	CASVGRVSYEQYF	TGTGCCAGCGTCGGACGCGTCTCCTACGAGCAGTACTTC
TRBD2	TRBV4-3	NA	TRBJ2-2	CASSQEAGLAGGTGELFF	TGCGCCAGCAGCCAAGAGGCAGGACTAGCGGGAGGCACCGGGGAGCTGTTTTTT
NA	TRBV6-5	few	TRBJ2-3	CASGGERGRADTQYF	TGTGCCAGCGGCGGGGAGAGGGGACGGGCAGATACGCAGTATTTT
NA	TRBV7-9	few	TRBJ2-5	CASSSQMGARETQYF	TGTGCCAGCAGCTCCCAAATGGGGGCCCGGGAGACCCAGTACTTC
NA	TRBV7-9	few	TRBJ1-2	CASSPADGYTF	TGTGCCAGCAGCCCAGCAGATGGCTACACCTTC
TRBD2	TRBV3-1	NA	TRBJ2-3	CASSQLSVHIAGVDTQYF	TGTGCCAGCAGCCAATTATCGGTTCATATAGCGGGGGTGGATACGCAGTATTTT
NA	TRBV5-5	few	TRBJ2-7	CASSLVFPSAANYEQYF	TGTGCCAGCAGCTTGGTTTTCCCTAGCGCGGCAAACTACGAGCAGTACTTC
TRBD1	TRBV7-9	NA	TRBJ2-1	CASSQHPGQGGNEQFF	TGTGCCAGCAGCCAACACCCCGGACAGGGAGGCAATGAGCAGTTCTTC
TRBD2	TRBV27	NA	TRBJ2-7	CASSLEGLAVYEQYF	TGTGCCAGCAGTTTAGAGGGACTAGCGGTTTACGAGCAGTACTTC